This T cell receptor (beta chain) was documented in a study of cytomegalovirus exposure and HLA in healthy donors. Study information: The 600 to 800 first-cohort repertoires shared a platform with the 130 or so validation repertoires, as reported in a later analysis.

V was clipped by 0 bases and J by 4 bases, with 18 bases between them. Looked up from germline, CDR1 is KGHSH and CDR2 is LQKENI. This CDR3 comprises 17 residues. TCRdb's copy holds only in-frame clones and misses some; the assay was immunoSEQ multiplex PCR. This table holds 90,000 to 150,000 clones, around nine tenths found once. J is TRBJ1-2 and V is TRBV18, with D perhaps matching TRBD1 (6 bases). This sequence originates from a woman aged 18-30 years in good health and CMV-seropositive. Material for sequencing was PBMCs. The CDR3 sequence: CASSPPISVQGIYGYTF. CDR3 nucleotides: TGTGCCAGCTCACCACCTATTTCGGTCCAGGGGATCTATGGCTACACCTTC.